This T cell receptor (beta chain) is from a study of cytomegalovirus exposure and HLA in healthy donors. Primers for the PCR totalled 60 Vbeta and 13 Jbeta. Sequencing was performed with immunoSEQ multiplex PCR; in TCRdb, only in-frame clones are kept and a portion is missing. The sample lists fewer than 250,000 clones, roughly 82% occurring once. This CDR3 spans 13 amino acids. The germline V gene encodes CDR1 SNHLY and CDR2 FYNNEI. The V gene lost 4 bases and the J gene lost 7 bases, with 11 bases spanning the gap. The V and J genes are TRBV2 and TRBJ2-1; unclear D gene. The sequencing sample was made of PBMCs. This sequence originates from a middle-aged man in good health and CMV-seropositive. The CDR3 DNA is TGTGCCAGCAGTGGCGGCAGTCTTAATGAGCAGTTCTTC. It is translated as CASSGGSLNEQFF.